One and the same sample provided the 26 T cell receptor beta chains below, sequenced in a study of a mutant IDH1 vaccine in newly diagnosed glioma. Described time point: baseline, week 1 (first vaccination visit). Documented treatment: pre-vaccination baseline after standard-of-care therapy. Sequencing was performed with immunoSEQ multiplex PCR; in TCRdb, only in-frame clones are kept and a portion is missing. The sample yields about 16,000 clones, roughly 85% seen once. The sample here was PBMCs, taken from a glioma patient treated with radiotherapy, temozolomide or both. The receptors derive from a man aged 40-49 years with glioma.

This chain uses TRBV28 with TRBJ2-3; no definite D call. Trimming took 5 bases from V and 13 from J, leaving 16 bases between them. The CDR3 spans 12 residues. CDR1 is MDHEN and CDR2 is SYDVKM in the germline V gene. CDR3 DNA: TGTGCCAGCAGTCTAAGAGCATCTCTGAAGTATTTT. This codes for CASSLRASLKYF. Combining the CDR3 with reference TRBV28 and TRBJ2-3 gives the whole variable domain DVKVTQSSRYLVKRTGEKVFLECVQDMDHENMFWYRQDPGLGLRLIYFSYDVKMKEKGDIPEGYSVSREKKERFSLILESASTNQTSMYLCASSLRASLKYFGPGTRLTVL.

In DNA, the CDR3 is TGCGCCAGCAGCGGGACAGGCTATGGCTACACCTTC. This gives the protein CASSGTGYGYTF. V and J are TRBV10-2 and TRBJ1-2; 8 bases fit TRBD1. Trimming removed 6 bases from V and 4 bases from J; junction bases left unmatched: 1. The CDR3 consists of 12 residues. The V gene's germline CDR1 is WSHSY and CDR2 SAAADI.

The chain combines TRBV2 with TRBJ2-7; D uncertain. The CDR3 sequence is 13 residues long. With 4 bases removed from V and 0 bases from J, the gap between germline ends came to 7 bases. CDR1 is SNHLY and CDR2 is FYNNEI in the germline V gene. CDR3 sequence reads: CASSVRISYEQYF. The CDR3 DNA follows: TGTGCCAGCAGTGTACGGATCTCCTACGAGCAGTACTTC.

The chain carries TRBV7-2 and TRBJ2-1; D is possibly TRBD2 (7 bases). Between the trimmed V and J ends, which lost 3 bases and 4 bases, there was a span of 13 bases. CDR3 length equals 15 residues. Germline V CDR1 and CDR2: SGHTA, FQGNSA. This chain's CDR3 is CASSLRGGGYNEQFF. In DNA, the CDR3 is TGTGCCAGCAGCTTGAGGGGAGGGGGTTACAATGAGCAGTTCTTC.

This CDR3 reads CATSRDRNGPTATYEQYF. For the CDR3, the DNA is TGTGCCACCAGCAGAGATAGGAACGGCCCGACGGCCACCTACGAGCAGTACTTC. V and J are TRBV15 and TRBJ2-7; no definite D call. Germline CDR1 is LNHNV and CDR2 is YYDKDF (reference sequence). The V gene lost 0 bases and the J gene lost 2 bases, with 20 bases spanning the gap. This CDR3 spans 18 amino acids.

This chain uses TRBV11-2 with TRBJ1-3; D is possibly TRBD1 (5 bases). Germline loops: CDR1 SGHAT, CDR2 FQNNGV. The germline V and J ends were trimmed by 8 bases and 0 bases, with 14 bases remaining between them. The CDR3 has 15 amino acids. CDR3 sequence: CASDLGVYSGNTIYF. The CDR3 nucleotides are TGTGCCAGCGACCTGGGGGTTTACTCTGGAAACACCATATATTTT.

This chain links TRBV7-8 with TRBJ2-5, with 11 bases that match TRBD2. Losses at the gene ends were 5 bases for V and 6 bases for J; bases not matched to a gene: 14. CDR3 size: 17 residues. The germline gives CDR1 SGHVS, CDR2 FQNEAQ. The CDR3 loop is CASSPPGTSGLLQTQYF. The DNA for the CDR3 is TGTGCCAGCAGCCCGCCGGGGACTAGCGGACTCCTGCAGACCCAGTACTTC.

The chain uses TRBV28 and TRBJ2-5; the match to TRBD2 covers 10 bases. This CDR3 comprises 15 residues. From germline, CDR1 is MDHEN and CDR2 SYDVKM. V was pared by 6 bases and J by 5 bases, with 9 bases of the junction left unmatched. The CDR3 loop is CASRKSGRARETQYF. Here the CDR3 DNA reads TGTGCCAGCAGAAAGAGCGGGAGGGCCAGGGAGACCCAGTACTTC.

The chain links TRBV21-1 to TRBJ1-1; no check of the table's D call, TRBD1, against the DNA was made. TRBV21-1 has pseudogene status. CDR3 length: 19 residues. The CDR3: CASSSLDRGRVNLNTEAFF. CDR3 coding DNA: TGTGCCAGCAGCAGCCTCGACAGGGGGAGAGTAAACTTGAACACTGAAGCTTTCTTT.

This clone has more than one count but fewer than ten. The V gene is TRBV20-1, the J gene TRBJ1-1; D not resolved. The V gene's germline CDR1 is DFQATT and CDR2 SNEGSKA (reference sequence). The V and J ends lost 1 base and 3 bases respectively, with 3 bases between them. The CDR3 is 11 residues long. The CDR3 loop reads CSARADTEAFF. CDR3 nucleotides: TGCAGTGCTAGAGCTGACACTGAAGCTTTCTTT.

A few counts support this clone. J is TRBJ1-2 and V is TRBV5-5; 9 bases fit TRBD1. The CDR3 totals 15 residues. Germline V CDR1 and CDR2: SGHKS, YYEKEE (reference sequence). V was pared by 4 bases and J by 4 bases, with 8 bases of the junction left unmatched. The CDR3 bases are TGTGCCAGCAGCCAAGACAGGGGGGAGGTCTATGGCTACACCTTC. The encoded protein is CASSQDRGEVYGYTF.

The chain is built from TRBV6-1 and TRBJ1-2, with D possibly TRBD1 on 6 matching bases. CDR3 length: 13 residues. V gave up 3 bases and J gave up 3 bases, with 8 bases separating them. In germline, CDR1 is MNHNS, CDR2 SASEGT. CDR3 loop: CASSEDSHYGYTF. DNA of the CDR3: TGTGCCAGCAGTGAGGACAGCCACTATGGCTACACCTTC.

This chain joins TRBV25-1 and TRBJ1-2; 7 nucleotides agree with TRBD1. The CDR3 runs 15 residues. V was clipped by 3 bases and J by 8 bases; unmatched bases: 12. Germline V lookup: CDR1 MGHDK, CDR2 SYGVNS. The CDR3 DNA reads TGTGCCAGCAGTGACCCGAAGACAGGGAAGACGGGCTACACCTTC. Protein sequence: CASSDPKTGKTGYTF.

This clone was counted only a few times. J is TRBJ1-1 and V is TRBV4-1; D remains unclear. This CDR3 region has 14 residues. Germline CDR1 reads MGHRA; CDR2 reads YSYEKL. Trimming took off 1 base at V and 6 bases at J, with 12 bases between the two ends. The CDR3 region has the DNA TGCGCCAGCAGCCAAGCGGCGAGCGTACCTGAAGCTTTCTTT. Translated, it gives CASSQAASVPEAFF.

The CDR3 loop is CAVLADPTDTQYF. CDR3 DNA sequence: TGTGCCGTATTAGCAGATCCCACAGATACGCAGTATTTT. The gene calls are TRBV10-3 and TRBJ2-3; D gene unclear. Looked up from germline, CDR1 is ENHRY and CDR2 is SYGVKD. The CDR3 consists of 13 residues. V lost 11 bases and J 2 bases, leaving 14 bases between the germline ends.

The chain combines TRBV5-4 with TRBJ1-3, with D unresolved. Germline V gives CDR1 SGHNT, CDR2 YYREEE (reference sequence). Trimming removed 0 bases at V and 4 bases at J, with 8 bases between. CDR3 size: 14 residues. DNA for the CDR3: TGTGCCAGCAGCTTGGATGCAGGAGGAAACACCATATATTTT. This gives the protein CASSLDAGGNTIYF.

The chain combines TRBV19 with TRBJ2-6; D could derive from TRBD1 or TRBD2 (6 bases each). CDR1 is LNHDA, CDR2 SQIVND, per germline (reference sequence). The CDR3 sequence is 15 residues long. V was cut by 3 bases and J by 3 bases, with 9 bases left in between. CDR3 sequence (DNA): TGTGCCAGTAGTATTGGGGGGCTTGGGGCCAACGTCCTGACTTTC. Amino acid sequence: CASSIGGLGANVLTF.

The chain carries TRBV14 and TRBJ1-3, with D unresolved. CDR3 length: 14 amino acids. Germline CDR1 reads SGHDN; CDR2 reads FVKESK. Between the trimmed V and J ends, which lost 0 bases and 4 bases, there was a span of 7 bases. The CDR3 is CASSQDLNGNTIYF. For the CDR3, the DNA is TGTGCCAGCAGCCAAGATCTCAACGGAAACACCATATATTTT. The variable domain in full, with the rest retrieved from reference TRBV14 and TRBJ1-3, is EAGVTQFPSHSVIEKGQTVTLRCDPISGHDNLYWYRRVMGKEIKFLLHFVKESKQDESGMPNNRFLAERTGGTYSTLKVQPAELEDSGVYFCASSQDLNGNTIYFGEGSWLTVV.

In its sample, this clone was seen once. The chain links TRBV11-2 to TRBJ2-4; D gene unclear. V dropped 1 base and J dropped 6 bases, with 10 bases sitting between them. The length of the CDR3 is 14 residues. Germline CDR1 SGHAT, CDR2 FQNNGV. CDR3 residues: CASSLGPRANIQYF. DNA of the CDR3: TGTGCCAGCAGCTTAGGGCCCCGGGCAAACATTCAGTACTTC. Full variable domain (missing parts from reference TRBV11-2 and TRBJ2-4): EAGVAQSPRYKIIEKRQSVAFWCNPISGHATLYWYQQILGQGPKLLIQFQNNGVVDDSQLPKDRFSAERLKGVDSTLKIQPAKLEDSAVYLCASSLGPRANIQYFGAGTRLSVL.

This chain links TRBV6-5 with TRBJ2-1, with D tentatively TRBD1 (5 bases). This CDR3 region has 15 residues. With 0 bases removed from V and 1 base from J, the gap between germline ends came to 7 bases. CDR1 and CDR2 (germline): MNHEY, SVGAGI. The CDR3 here is CASSYSQGSYNEQFF. CDR3 sequence (DNA): TGTGCCAGCAGTTACTCCCAGGGATCCTACAATGAGCAGTTCTTC.

The J gene is TRBJ1-6, the V gene TRBV7-2; weak D call: TRBD1 (5 bases). This CDR3 comprises 15 residues. Germline lookup yields CDR1 SGHTA and CDR2 FQGNSA. V lost 5 bases to trimming and J lost 5 bases, with 13 bases between them. The CDR3 protein is CASSPQGGDNSPLHF. The DNA of the CDR3 is TGTGCCAGCAGCCCCCAGGGAGGGGATAATTCACCCCTCCACTTT.

The rearrangement uses TRBV6-5 and TRBJ1-3; no reliable D call. V was shortened by 6 bases and J by 4 bases, with 10 bases between the two germline ends. From germline, CDR1 is MNHEY and CDR2 SVGAGI. This CDR3 has 13 residues. The CDR3 spells CASRITQGNTIYF. As DNA, the CDR3 is TGTGCCAGCAGAATTACTCAGGGAAACACCATATATTTT.

The rearrangement joins TRBV13 to TRBJ2-3, with TRBD2 identical over 14 bases. V trimming: 2 bases; J trimming: 5 bases; junction bases outside the gene matches: 12. The CDR3 has 19 amino acids. Germline lookup yields CDR1 PRHDT and CDR2 FYEKMQ (reference sequence). CDR3 DNA sequence: TGTGCCAGCAGCTTACTGGGACTAGCGGGAGTCGTTCGGGGAGATACGCAGTATTTT. It is translated as CASSLLGLAGVVRGDTQYF.

V usage is TRBV15 and J usage is TRBJ2-1; 11 positions match TRBD2. This CDR3 has 20 amino acids. Germline CDR1 reads LNHNV; CDR2 reads YYDKDF (reference sequence). With V trimmed by 0 bases and J by 3 bases, 13 bases remained unmatched. The CDR3 nucleotides are TGTGCCACCAGCAGAGAGCTAGCGGGAGGTCCTTCCCTCATCTACAATGAGCAGTTCTTC. The encoded protein is CATSRELAGGPSLIYNEQFF.

This clone was counted once. V is TRBV9 and J is TRBJ2-2; D remains unclear. This CDR3 has 16 residues. Germline CDR1 reads SGDLS; CDR2 reads YYNGEE. The V end lost 0 bases, the J end lost 4 bases, and 13 bases lay between the germline ends. CDR3 region: CASSVDRAPLTGELFF. CDR3 DNA: TGTGCCAGCAGCGTAGATAGGGCTCCCCTCACCGGGGAGCTGTTTTTT.

V gene TRBV19 combines with J gene TRBJ1-3; no reliable D call. CDR3 length: 13 residues. V was clipped by 3 bases and J by 0 bases, with 3 bases between them. CDR1 LNHDA and CDR2 SQIVND come from the germline V gene (reference sequence). The CDR3 region is CASSIDSGNTIYF. The CDR3 nucleotides read TGTGCCAGTAGTATTGACTCTGGAAACACCATATATTTT.